The rows below give T cell receptor beta chains drawn from one sample of a study of PD-L1 blockade in urothelial cancer. This table comes from immunoSEQ multiplex PCR, and its TCRdb copy is limited to in-frame clones, with some not included. This table has approximately 91,000 clones, around four fifths appearing once. The sample was PBMCs, taken around atezolizumab (anti-PD-L1) treatment. These TCRs come from a man between 65 and 85 years old with urothelial cancer. CDR3s include the opening cysteine and the closing phenylalanine or tryptophan. The D gene is left open where the match is weak. Expanded clones are given a class, and other clones once, few, many or no size at all.

>.|.|TRBJ1-2|TRBV30
TGTGCCTGGATGGGTGGCAGGCACTATGGCTACACCTTC
CAWMGGRHYGYTF
>few|TRBD1|TRBJ1-1|TRBV4-3
TGCGCCAGCAGCCTCGACAGGGACACTGAAGCTTTCTTT
CASSLDRDTEAFF
>.|.|TRBJ2-7|TRBV5-1
TGCGCCAGCAGCGTGGACAATTACGAGCAGTACTTC
CASSVDNYEQYF
>once|TRBD1|TRBJ2-7|TRBV5-5
TGTGCCAGCAGCCCGATTCCCGGGACAGGGAGGGAGCAGTACTTC
CASSPIPGTGREQYF
>.|.|TRBJ2-3|TRBV15
TGTGCCACCAGCAGGGGGGAGGGGGTGGGGGATACGCAGTATTTT
CATSRGEGVGDTQYF
>.|.|TRBJ1-1|TRBV28
TGTGCCAGCAGTTTAAGCTCCCGGGGGTTGACTTTCTTT
CASSLSSRGLTFF
>.|TRBD2|TRBJ2-3|TRBV5-1
TGCGCCAGCAGCACAGGACTAGCGGGAGCGTCAGATACGCAGTATTTT
CASSTGLAGASDTQYF
>.|.|TRBJ1-1|TRBV21-1
TGTGCCAGCAGCAAGGGGGGTGACTGCCTTTCCCCGAACACTGAAGCTTTCTTT
CASSKGGDCLSPNTEAFF
>.|TRBD2|TRBJ2-3|TRBV4-2
TGTGCCAGCAGCCCTAGGACTAGCGGGACTAGCACAGATACGCAGTATTTT
CASSPRTSGTSTDTQYF
>.|TRBD1|TRBJ2-7|TRBV7-8
TGTGCCAGCAGCTTAGATATAGGGACAGGGGATGGAGAGCAGTACTTC
CASSLDIGTGDGEQYF
>.|.|TRBJ2-3|TRBV10-2
TGCGCCAGCAGGTCCGGGGGAGGGGGTGAGGCAGATACGCAGTATTTT
CASRSGGGGEADTQYF
>.|.|TRBJ2-3|TRBV19
TGTGCCAGTATGAACCCGGGAGAGGGCACAGATACGCAGTATTTT
CASMNPGEGTDTQYF
>few|.|TRBJ1-1|TRBV5-1
TGCGCCAGCAGATCGGGTGACGGCACTGAAGCTTTCTTT
CASRSGDGTEAFF
>.|TRBD1|TRBJ2-5|TRBV5-8
TGTGCCAGCAGCTTAACAGGGGTCCAAGAGACCCAGTACTTC
CASSLTGVQETQYF
>.|.|TRBJ2-7|TRBV19
TGTGCCAGTAGTTTGGGAGGAACTACTTACGAGCAGTACTTC
CASSLGGTTYEQYF
>.|TRBD1|TRBJ2-5|TRBV7-2
TGTGCCAGCAGCCCTATCCTCAGGGGGGAGACCCAGTACTTC
CASSPILRGETQYF
>.|.|TRBJ2-7|TRBV18
TGTGCCAGCTCATCATTCGACAGTCTCACTCCCTACGAGCAGTACTTC
CASSSFDSLTPYEQYF
>.|.|TRBJ1-2|TRBV7-6
TGTGCCAGCAGCTTAGAGAGGAACTATGGCTACACCTTC
CASSLERNYGYTF
>.|TRBD2|TRBJ2-7|TRBV5-4
TGTGCCAGCAGCTTGGGGACTAGAGATTACGAGCAGTACTTC
CASSLGTRDYEQYF
>.|.|TRBJ2-7|TRBV2
TGTGCCAGCAGTGAAGCGCTCGACAGGCAGTACTTC
CASSEALDRQYF
>.|.|TRBJ1-3|TRBV6-5
TGTGCCAGCAGACGAGGAGACTCTGGAAACACCATATATTTT
CASRRGDSGNTIYF
>.|.|TRBJ1-5|TRBV11-3
TGTGCCAGCAGCTCCAATAGCAATCAGCCCCAGCATTTT
CASSSNSNQPQHF